What follows is one T cell receptor (beta chain) and its context. The target antigen is unknown. Germline loops: CDR1 LNHDA, CDR2 SQIVND (reference sequence). V was clipped by 6 bases and J by 0 bases, with 3 bases between them. CDR3 size: 11 residues. The record originates from a study of T cell responses to AZD1222 COVID-19 vaccine. Study-level findings and limits: Elevations in Spike-specific TCR breadth and depth followed administration of two AZD1222 doses. Recipients of AZD1222 seropositive at baseline numbered only 6 or 7. Possibly, clonal diversity was underestimated; donors were largely white British and included more females.

Profiling relied on immunoSEQ multiplex PCR, and the TCRdb table lists in-frame clones only, not all of them. The table includes about 180,000 clones, approximately 95% detected once. The clonotype comes from an adult who received the MenACWY meningococcal vaccine as a control. The J gene is TRBJ2-7, the V gene TRBV19; D gene ambiguous. This specimen was peripheral blood, taken 28 days after the second dose of the MenACWY control vaccine. CDR3 loop: CASSNSYEQYF. The CDR3 bases are TGTGCCAGTAGCAACTCCTACGAGCAGTACTTC.